A single sample is the source of the 3 T cell receptor beta chains below, sequenced in a study of T cells in women clearing cervical HPV infection. Measured with immunoSEQ multiplex PCR; TCRdb has only the in-frame clones, and not every one. This table holds approximately 17,000 clones. The sequenced sample consisted of blood buffy coat. The receptors were sampled from a woman aged 18-70 years with a cervical HPV16 infection that either progressed to CIN3+ or cleared (not recorded which).

Comment on this clone: The CDR3 end lies 3 residues beyond the end of the read and is filled in from the germline J gene. The chain is built from TRBV19 and TRBJ2-2; 12 bases fit TRBD2. The J segment lost 5 bases and the V segment lost 5 bases, leaving 6 bases of the junction unmatched. Germline values: CDR1 LNHDA, CDR2 SQIVND (reference sequence). This CDR3 has 16 amino acids. The sequenced CDR3 bases are TGTGCCAGTAGTCCGCGGACTAGCGGGATTACCGGGGAG. It is translated as CASSPRTSGITGE. The CDR3 in its entirety is CASSPRTSGITGELFF.

Worth noting for this clone: The CDR3 is cut off 3 residues early in the read; its end comes from the germline J gene. The chain combines TRBV19 with TRBJ2-3; TRBD1 matches at 7 bases. CDR1 and CDR2 (germline): LNHDA, SQIVND (reference sequence). This CDR3 is 13 amino acids long. Trimming removed 10 bases from V and 4 bases from J; junction bases left unmatched: 8. CDR3 sequence: CATVDRSADTQYF. The sequenced part of the CDR3 DNA is TGTGCCACCGTGGACAGGTCTGCAGATACG.

In the case of this clone: With the read ending 3 residues before the CDR3 end, the germline J gene is used to fill in that end. The rearrangement links TRBV5-1 to TRBJ1-2; perhaps TRBD1 as D (5 bases). The germline V gene encodes CDR1 SGHRS and CDR2 YFSETQ. The CDR3 sequence is 17 residues long. V was shortened by 3 bases and J by 2 bases, with 20 bases between the two germline ends. The sequenced CDR3 bases are TGCGCCAGCAGCTCGATCGACCAAGGGGCCGGGAACTATGGC. It yields the protein CASSSIDQGAGNYG. The whole CDR3 reads CASSSIDQGAGNYGYTF. The whole variable domain, filled in from reference TRBV5-1 and TRBJ1-2, reads KAGVTQTPRYLIKTRGQQVTLSCSPISGHRSVSWYQQTPGQGLQFLFEYFSETQRNKGNFPGRFSGRQFSNSRSEMNVSTLELGDSALYLCASSSIDQGAGNYGYTFGSGTRLTVV.